Following are 15 T cell receptor beta chains from one sample sequenced in a study of T cell changes during pregnancy in multiple sclerosis. TCRdb keeps only in-frame clones here, not all; method: immunoSEQ multiplex PCR. The data show about 70,000 clones, 80% to 95% seen once. The sample here was CD4+ T cells from peripheral blood mononuclear cells, taken after pregnancy. All receptors come from a female donor with multiple sclerosis, enrolled in a pregnancy study.

The chain has TRBV7-9 and TRBJ2-6; maybe TRBD2 (6 bases). Trimming cost V 4 bases and J 0 bases, with 16 bases left between them. This CDR3 has 18 amino acids. Germline CDR1 is SEHNR and CDR2 is FQNEAQ (reference sequence). As DNA, the CDR3 is TGTGCCAGCAGCTATTCTACGGGACTCAGCTCTGGGGCCAACGTCCTGACTTTC. It yields the protein CASSYSTGLSSGANVLTF.

This clone was observed once. The chain carries TRBV28 and TRBJ1-3, with 7 bases that match TRBD1. V trimming: 6 bases; J trimming: 0 bases; junction bases outside the gene matches: 11. Germline V gives CDR1 MDHEN, CDR2 SYDVKM. The CDR3 length is 17 residues. Written as DNA, the CDR3 is TGTGCCAGCAGGACAAAGACAGGGCTGAGCTCTGGAAACACCATATATTTT. This gives the protein CASRTKTGLSSGNTIYF.

The V call is TRBV19, the J call TRBJ2-3, with 11 positions matching TRBD2. CDR1 is LNHDA, CDR2 SQIVND, per germline (reference sequence). This CDR3 region has 15 residues. J gave up 4 bases and V 4 bases, and 4 bases lay outside the gene matches. The CDR3 region is CASSTSGGSADTQYF. As DNA, the CDR3 is TGTGCCAGTAGTACTAGCGGGGGGTCTGCAGATACGCAGTATTTT.

V is TRBV25-1 and J is TRBJ2-1, with no clear D. V was clipped by 4 bases and J by 8 bases, with 15 bases between them. The CDR3 consists of 14 residues. The germline V gene encodes CDR1 MGHDK and CDR2 SYGVNS. The CDR3 DNA sequence: TGTGCCAGCAGTGGCGGTGGAGTCTTCGATGAGCAGTTCTTC. As protein: CASSGGGVFDEQFF.

V and J are TRBV2 and TRBJ2-5; the D gene is possibly TRBD2 (6 bases). CDR3 length: 14 amino acids. Trimming stripped 8 bases from V and 1 base from J, with 14 bases between. Germline loops: CDR1 SNHLY, CDR2 FYNNEI. The CDR3: CASSKRGAQETQYF. CDR3 DNA sequence: TGTGCCAGCTCTAAGCGCGGGGCCCAAGAGACCCAGTACTTC.

This clone was seen a single time. The rearrangement links TRBV5-6 to TRBJ2-7; TRBD1 matches at 9 bases. J was trimmed by 1 base and V by 4 bases; bases with no gene match: 6. The germline CDR1 and CDR2 sequences are SGHDT and YYEEEE. CDR3 size: 15 residues. The CDR3 DNA reads as TGTGCCAGCAGCATTGGTGGACAGGGGTCCTACGAGCAGTACTTC. Translating it yields CASSIGGQGSYEQYF.

V is TRBV7-2 and J is TRBJ2-5; D gene ambiguous. V dropped 0 bases and J dropped 8 bases, with 10 bases sitting between them. This CDR3 is built from 13 residues. CDR1 SGHTA and CDR2 FQGNSA come from the germline V gene. The CDR3 DNA reads TGTGCCAGCAGCTTAGCGCCCCTAGGAACCCAGTACTTC. This sequence encodes CASSLAPLGTQYF. Supplemented by reference TRBV7-2 and TRBJ2-5, the full variable domain reads GAGVSQSPSNKVTEKGKDVELRCDPISGHTALYWYRQSLGQGLEFLIYFQGNSAPDKSGLPSDRFSAERTGGSVSTLTIQRTQQEDSAVYLCASSLAPLGTQYFGPGTRLLVL.

The chain uses TRBV5-1 and TRBJ2-7; D possibly corresponds to TRBD1 (5 bases). Trimming shortened V by 4 bases and J by 5 bases, and 10 bases separated the two germline ends. The V gene's germline CDR1 is SGHRS and CDR2 YFSETQ. The length of the CDR3 is 12 residues. CDR3 DNA sequence: TGCGCCAGCAGCCCCGGACACCACGAGCAGTACTTC. Amino acid sequence: CASSPGHHEQYF.

This clone is judged medium-sized (0.01 to 0.1%). J is TRBJ1-5 and V is TRBV7-2, with D perhaps matching TRBD1 (5 bases). Germline CDR1 is SGHTA and CDR2 is FQGNSA. The CDR3 length is 15 residues. Trimming removed 5 bases at V and 0 bases at J, with 11 bases between. CDR3 DNA sequence: TGTGCCAGCAGCGACCGGGGGATTAGCAATCAGCCCCAGCATTTT. Amino acids: CASSDRGISNQPQHF.

This clone was picked up one time. The CDR3 loop reads CASSRHTGGPRGTEAFF. The DNA of the CDR3 is TGTGCCAGCAGCCGGCACACAGGGGGCCCAAGGGGCACTGAAGCTTTCTTT. The chain has TRBV5-6 and TRBJ1-1; 9 bases fit TRBD1. Trimming took 4 bases from V and 4 from J; bases not matched to a gene: 14. Germline CDR1 and CDR2: SGHDT and YYEEEE. The CDR3 runs 17 residues.

This chain connects TRBV5-1 to TRBJ1-2; tentatively, D is TRBD1 (6 bases). Trimming took 4 bases from V and 6 from J, leaving 22 bases between them. Germline V lookup: CDR1 SGHRS, CDR2 YFSETQ. CDR3 length equals 16 residues. The CDR3 loop is CASSPAPTGWRDGYTF. CDR3 nucleotides: TGCGCCAGCAGCCCGGCACCCACAGGGTGGCGGGATGGCTACACCTTC.

The chain links TRBV2 to TRBJ2-2, with D possibly TRBD2 on 5 matching bases. The CDR3 is 15 amino acids. V dropped 5 bases and J dropped 0 bases, with 10 bases sitting between them. Germline assignment: CDR1 SNHLY and CDR2 FYNNEI. CDR3 coding DNA: TGTGCCAGCAGTCGCACTAGGTCGAACACCGGGGAGCTGTTTTTT. It codes for CASSRTRSNTGELFF. The whole variable domain, remainder taken from reference TRBV2 and TRBJ2-2, is EPEVTQTPSHQVTQMGQEVILRCVPISNHLYFYWYRQILGQKVEFLVSFYNNEISEKSEIFDDQFSVERPDGSNFTLKIRSTKLEDSAMYFCASSRTRSNTGELFFGEGSRLTVL.

The chain links TRBV6-1 to TRBJ2-1, with D tentatively TRBD1 (6 bases). The CDR3 extends over 18 amino acids. V dropped 2 bases and J dropped 4 bases, with 21 bases sitting between them. Germline V CDR1 and CDR2: MNHNS, SASEGT. This CDR3 reads CASSELGAKAASYNEQFF. CDR3 in DNA: TGTGCCAGCAGTGAATTGGGGGCTAAAGCAGCGTCATACAATGAGCAGTTCTTC.

The gene calls are TRBV7-9 and TRBJ1-5; D possibly corresponds to TRBD1 (6 bases). V was cut by 1 base and J by 4 bases, with 8 bases left in between. The CDR3 sequence is 14 residues long. The germline gives CDR1 SEHNR, CDR2 FQNEAQ (reference sequence). DNA for the CDR3: TGTGCCAGCAGCTTAGGGGGGCGAAATCAGCCCCAGCATTTT. It translates to CASSLGGRNQPQHF.

The chain links TRBV27 to TRBJ2-3; 12 positions agree with TRBD2. Germline V lookup: CDR1 MNHEY, CDR2 SMNVEV (reference sequence). The V segment lost 6 bases and the J segment 2 bases; nucleotides outside the gene matches: 3. The CDR3 spans 15 residues. The CDR3 sequence is CASRTSGGATDTQYF. CDR3 bases: TGTGCCAGCAGGACTAGCGGGGGAGCCACAGATACGCAGTATTTT.